This paragraph reports one TCR beta chain. Sequenced by immunoSEQ multiplex PCR; TCRdb stores in-frame clones only, minus some. The repertoire has 45,000 to 60,000 clones, approximately 75% of them found once; the top ten carry approximately 15%. CDR3 length: 14 amino acids. V was clipped by 2 bases and J by 3 bases, with 11 bases between them. In germline, CDR1 is MNHEY, CDR2 SVGAGI. The entry originates in a study of T cells in tumors after PD-1 blockade. The specimen comprised PBMCs, sampled before anti-PD-1 treatment. The rearrangement joins TRBV6-5 to TRBJ2-7, with D possibly TRBD1 on 5 matching bases. This clonotype was obtained from a human donor with basal cell carcinoma. The DNA for the CDR3 is TGTGCCAGCAGTTACAGTGGGGCCAACTACGAGCAGTACTTC. This sequence encodes CASSYSGANYEQYF.